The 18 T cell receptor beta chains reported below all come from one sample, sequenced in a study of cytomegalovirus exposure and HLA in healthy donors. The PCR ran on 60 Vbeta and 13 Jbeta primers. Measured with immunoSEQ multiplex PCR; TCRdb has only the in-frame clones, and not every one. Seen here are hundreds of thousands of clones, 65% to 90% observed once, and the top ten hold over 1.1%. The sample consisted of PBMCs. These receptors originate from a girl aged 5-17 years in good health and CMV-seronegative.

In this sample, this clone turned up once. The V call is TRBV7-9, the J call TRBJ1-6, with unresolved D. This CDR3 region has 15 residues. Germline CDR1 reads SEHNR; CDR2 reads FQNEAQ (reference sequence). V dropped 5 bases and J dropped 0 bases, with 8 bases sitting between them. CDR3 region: CASSLSSSYNSPLHF. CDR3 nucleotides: TGTGCCAGCAGCCTTTCGAGCTCCTATAATTCACCCCTCCACTTT.

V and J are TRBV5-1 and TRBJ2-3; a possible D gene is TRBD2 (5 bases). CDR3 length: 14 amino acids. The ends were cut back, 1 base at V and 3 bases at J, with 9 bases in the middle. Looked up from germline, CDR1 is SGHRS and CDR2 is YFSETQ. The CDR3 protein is CASSLTSKTDTQYF. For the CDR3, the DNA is TGCGCCAGCAGCTTGACTAGTAAGACAGATACGCAGTATTTT.

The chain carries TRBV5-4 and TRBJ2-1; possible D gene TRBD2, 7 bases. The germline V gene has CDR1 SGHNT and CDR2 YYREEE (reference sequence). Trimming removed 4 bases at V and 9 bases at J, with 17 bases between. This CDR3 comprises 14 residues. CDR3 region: CASSPGAWGGEQFF. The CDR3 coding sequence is TGTGCCAGCAGCCCGGGGGCTTGGGGGGGTGAGCAGTTCTTC. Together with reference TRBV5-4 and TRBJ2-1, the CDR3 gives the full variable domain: ETGVTQSPTHLIKTRGQQVTLRCSSQSGHNTVSWYQQALGQGPQFIFQYYREEENGRGNFPPRFSGLQFPNYSSELNVNALELDDSALYLCASSPGAWGGEQFFGPGTRLTVL.

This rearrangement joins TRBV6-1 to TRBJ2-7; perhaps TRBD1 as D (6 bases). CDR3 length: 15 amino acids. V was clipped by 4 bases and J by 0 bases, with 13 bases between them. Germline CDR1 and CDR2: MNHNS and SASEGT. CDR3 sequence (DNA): TGTGCCAGCAGTGTATTGGCAGGGGACTCCTACGAGCAGTACTTC. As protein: CASSVLAGDSYEQYF.

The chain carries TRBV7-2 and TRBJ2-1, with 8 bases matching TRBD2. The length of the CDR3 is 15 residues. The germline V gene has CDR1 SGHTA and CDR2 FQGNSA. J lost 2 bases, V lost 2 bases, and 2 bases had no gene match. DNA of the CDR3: TGTGCCAGCAGCTTACTCGGGGGGGCCTACAATGAGCAGTTCTTC. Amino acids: CASSLLGGAYNEQFF.

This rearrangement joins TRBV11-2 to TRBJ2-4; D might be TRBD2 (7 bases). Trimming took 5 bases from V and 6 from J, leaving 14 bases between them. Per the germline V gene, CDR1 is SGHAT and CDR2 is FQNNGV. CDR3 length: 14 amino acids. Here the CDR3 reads CASSPGGRGNIQYF. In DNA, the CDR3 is TGTGCCAGCAGCCCCGGGGGGCGTGGAAACATTCAGTACTTC.

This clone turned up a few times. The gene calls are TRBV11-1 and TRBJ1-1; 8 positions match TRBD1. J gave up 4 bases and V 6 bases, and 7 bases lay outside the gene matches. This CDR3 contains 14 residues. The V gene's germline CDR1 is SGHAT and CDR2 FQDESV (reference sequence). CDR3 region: CASRSGQGGTEAFF. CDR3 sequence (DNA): TGTGCCAGCAGGTCCGGACAGGGAGGCACTGAAGCTTTCTTT.

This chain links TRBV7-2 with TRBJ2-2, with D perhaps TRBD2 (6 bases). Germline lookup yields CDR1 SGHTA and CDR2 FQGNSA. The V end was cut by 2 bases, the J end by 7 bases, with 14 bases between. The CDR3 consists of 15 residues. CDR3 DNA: TGTGCCAGCAGCTTATCCCCTAGCGAGGGCGGGGAGCTGTTTTTT. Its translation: CASSLSPSEGGELFF.

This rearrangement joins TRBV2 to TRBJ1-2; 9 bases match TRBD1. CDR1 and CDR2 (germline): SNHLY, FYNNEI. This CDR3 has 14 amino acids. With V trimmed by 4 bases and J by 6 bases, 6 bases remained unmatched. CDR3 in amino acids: CASSGTGVIDGYTF. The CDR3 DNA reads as TGTGCCAGCAGTGGGACAGGGGTTATTGATGGCTACACCTTC. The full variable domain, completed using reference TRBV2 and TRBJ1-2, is EPEVTQTPSHQVTQMGQEVILRCVPISNHLYFYWYRQILGQKVEFLVSFYNNEISEKSEIFDDQFSVERPDGSNFTLKIRSTKLEDSAMYFCASSGTGVIDGYTFGSGTRLTVV.

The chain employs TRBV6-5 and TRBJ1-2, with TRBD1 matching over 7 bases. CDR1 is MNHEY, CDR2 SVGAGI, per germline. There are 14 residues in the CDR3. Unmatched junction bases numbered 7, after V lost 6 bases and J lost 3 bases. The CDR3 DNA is TGTGCCAGCAGACGACAGGGAGCGGACTATGGCTACACCTTC. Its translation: CASRRQGADYGYTF.

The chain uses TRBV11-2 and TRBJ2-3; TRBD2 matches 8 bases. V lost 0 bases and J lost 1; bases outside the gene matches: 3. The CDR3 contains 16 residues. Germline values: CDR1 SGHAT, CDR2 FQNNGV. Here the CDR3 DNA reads TGTGCCAGCAGCTTAGATCAAGCGGGAGGCACAGATACGCAGTATTTT. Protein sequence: CASSLDQAGGTDTQYF.

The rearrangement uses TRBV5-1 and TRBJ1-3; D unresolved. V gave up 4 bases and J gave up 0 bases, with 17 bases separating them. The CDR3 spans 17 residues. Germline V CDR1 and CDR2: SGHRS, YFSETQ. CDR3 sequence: CASSPEGQVHSGNTIYF. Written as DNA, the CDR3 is TGCGCCAGCAGCCCGGAGGGTCAGGTCCACTCTGGAAACACCATATATTTT.

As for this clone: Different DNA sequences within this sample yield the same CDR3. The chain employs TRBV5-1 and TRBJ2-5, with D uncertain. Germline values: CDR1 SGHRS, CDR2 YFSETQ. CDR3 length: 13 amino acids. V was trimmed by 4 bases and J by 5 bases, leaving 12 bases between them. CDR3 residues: CASSPGPGETQYF. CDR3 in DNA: TGCGCCAGCAGCCCGGGTCCCGGGGAGACCCAGTACTTC. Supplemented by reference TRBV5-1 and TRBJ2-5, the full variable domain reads KAGVTQTPRYLIKTRGQQVTLSCSPISGHRSVSWYQQTPGQGLQFLFEYFSETQRNKGNFPGRFSGRQFSNSRSEMNVSTLELGDSALYLCASSPGPGETQYFGPGTRLLVL.

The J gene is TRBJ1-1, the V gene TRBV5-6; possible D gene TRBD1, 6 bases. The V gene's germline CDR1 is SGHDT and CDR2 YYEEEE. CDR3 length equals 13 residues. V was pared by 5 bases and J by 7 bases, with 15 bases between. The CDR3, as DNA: TGTGCCAGCAGAACCGTGGACAGCAGTGAAGCTTTCTTT. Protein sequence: CASRTVDSSEAFF.

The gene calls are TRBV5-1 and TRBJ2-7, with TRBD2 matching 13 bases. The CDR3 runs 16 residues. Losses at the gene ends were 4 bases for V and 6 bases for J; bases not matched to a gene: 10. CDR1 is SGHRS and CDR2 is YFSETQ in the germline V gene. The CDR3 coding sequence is TGCGCCAGCAGCCTCGGACTAGCGGGAGTCAGGGGCGAGCAGTACTTC. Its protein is CASSLGLAGVRGEQYF.

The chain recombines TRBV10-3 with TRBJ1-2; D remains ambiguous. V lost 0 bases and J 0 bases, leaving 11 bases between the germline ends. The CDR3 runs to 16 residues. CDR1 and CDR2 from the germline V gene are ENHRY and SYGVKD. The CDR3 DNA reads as TGTGCCATCAGTGAGTCGATCCCCACGGCTAACTATGGCTACACCTTC. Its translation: CAISESIPTANYGYTF.

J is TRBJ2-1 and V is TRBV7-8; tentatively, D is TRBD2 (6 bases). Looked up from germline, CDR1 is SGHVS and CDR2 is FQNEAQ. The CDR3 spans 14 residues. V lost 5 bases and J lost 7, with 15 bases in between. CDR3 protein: CASSAMAGPNEQFF. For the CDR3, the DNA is TGTGCCAGCAGCGCAATGGCGGGACCGAATGAGCAGTTCTTC.

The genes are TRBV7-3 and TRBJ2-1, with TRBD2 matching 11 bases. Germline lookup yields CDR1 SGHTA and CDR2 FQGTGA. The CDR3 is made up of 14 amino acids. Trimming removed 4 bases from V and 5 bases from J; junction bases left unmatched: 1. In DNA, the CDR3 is TGTGCCAGCAGCTGGGGACTAGCGGACAATGAGCAGTTCTTC. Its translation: CASSWGLADNEQFF.